These 19 T cell receptor beta chains came from one sample sequenced in a study of beta chain features in type 1 diabetes. For these TCRs, the target antigens are not known. Investigators reverse transcribed all isolated RNA, so they sequenced expressed TCRB transcripts. Profiled with immunoSEQ multiplex PCR; TCRdb holds only in-frame clones, not every one. The sample consists of around 180,000 clones, 7.8% of them appearing once. Study-wide results and caveats: Moderately but significantly shorter TCRB CDR3s were found in Type 1 diabetes patients in all four CD4+ subsets.

Specimen: central memory CD4+ T cells from blood. These receptors were collected from a woman in her thirties or forties with type 1 diabetes.

In this sample, this clone turned up a few times. DNA for the CDR3: TGTGCCAGCAGCTCGGGGCCAACAGGGTCCGATGGCTACACCTTC. This translates into CASSSGPTGSDGYTF. The chain uses TRBV7-2 and TRBJ1-2; TRBD1 is a possible D gene (6 bases). The V and J ends lost 4 bases and 6 bases respectively, with 18 bases between them. In germline, CDR1 is SGHTA, CDR2 FQGNSA. The CDR3 covers 15 residues.

This clone occurred a few times. This chain connects TRBV6-5 to TRBJ1-2; 10 bases agree with TRBD1. This CDR3 is built from 14 residues. The V segment lost 7 bases and the J segment 4 bases; nucleotides outside the gene matches: 6. Germline CDR1 is MNHEY and CDR2 is SVGAGI. The CDR3 reads CASTMGTGAYGYTF. The CDR3 DNA reads TGTGCCAGCACCATGGGGACAGGGGCCTATGGCTACACCTTC.

The J gene is TRBJ1-1, the V gene TRBV18; 9 nucleotides match TRBD1. There are 14 residues in the CDR3. Trimming cost V 4 bases and J 5 bases; bases outside gene matches: 5. Germline V gene lookup returns CDR1 KGHSH and CDR2 LQKENI. CDR3 loop: CASSHGQGRTEAFF. CDR3 coding DNA: TGTGCCAGCTCACACGGACAGGGGAGGACTGAAGCTTTCTTT. Full variable domain (missing parts from reference TRBV18 and TRBJ1-1): NAGVMQNPRHLVRRRGQEARLRCSPMKGHSHVYWYRQLPEEGLKFMVYLQKENIIDESGMPKERFSAEFPKEGPSILRIQQVVRGDSAAYFCASSHGQGRTEAFFGQGTRLTVV.

This clone was detected a few times. This chain uses TRBV7-2 with TRBJ1-4; 10 nucleotides agree with TRBD1. Looked up from germline, CDR1 is SGHTA and CDR2 is FQGNSA. The CDR3 totals 16 residues. J gave up 4 bases and V 5 bases, and 7 bases lay outside the gene matches. For the CDR3, the DNA is TGTGCCAGCAGCCCCGGACAGGGGGGCGGTAATGAAAAACTGTTTTTT. Translating gives CASSPGQGGGNEKLFF.

The V gene is TRBV28, the J gene TRBJ2-3; D might be TRBD1 (5 bases). The CDR3 is 15 amino acids. The germline V gene encodes CDR1 MDHEN and CDR2 SYDVKM. V lost 4 bases to trimming and J lost 1 base, with 12 bases between them. The CDR3 nucleotides read TGTGCCAGCAGTTCCCCCTTGACAGGCACAGATACGCAGTATTTT. Amino acids: CASSSPLTGTDTQYF.

This clone turned up a few times. The chain couples TRBV6-6 to TRBJ1-1; TRBD1 is a possible D gene (6 bases). This CDR3 has 14 residues. The V gene's germline CDR1 is MNHNY and CDR2 SVGAGI (reference sequence). Trimming left V 4 bases short and J 5 bases short, with 14 bases between. The CDR3 region is CASSSWEQGTEAFF. The CDR3 bases are TGTGCCAGCAGTTCCTGGGAACAGGGAACTGAAGCTTTCTTT.

The chain is built from TRBV5-4 and TRBJ1-1; no clear D. This CDR3 spans 13 amino acids. Trimming stripped 0 bases from V and 1 base from J, with 4 bases between. Germline V gives CDR1 SGHNT, CDR2 YYREEE (reference sequence). The CDR3 sequence is CASSLARNTEAFF. The DNA for the CDR3 is TGTGCCAGCAGCTTGGCGCGGAACACTGAAGCTTTCTTT.

The gene calls are TRBV9 and TRBJ1-2; 10 positions match TRBD1. The junction had 7 bases not matched to a gene; V was cut back by 0 bases and J by 8 bases. The CDR3 extends over 15 amino acids. CDR1 SGDLS and CDR2 YYNGEE come from the germline V gene. The CDR3 reads CASSVEGQGFGGYTF. The CDR3 DNA is TGTGCCAGCAGCGTAGAGGGACAGGGGTTTGGGGGCTACACCTTC.

This clone turned up a few times. Other nucleotide sequences from this sample produce the same CDR3. V and J are TRBV29-1 and TRBJ2-5; 9 bases are a match to TRBD2. This CDR3 comprises 12 residues. CDR1 is SQVTM, CDR2 ANQGSEA, per germline. J lost 5 bases, V lost 6 bases, and 4 bases had no gene match. The DNA for the CDR3 is TGCAGCGTGGGGCGGGGGGGGGAGACCCAGTACTTC. As protein: CSVGRGGETQYF.

There are a few counts of this clone. This chain uses TRBV25-1 with TRBJ2-4; D is perhaps TRBD1 (6 bases). CDR1 and CDR2 from the germline V gene are MGHDK and SYGVNS. V gave up 5 bases and J gave up 0 bases, with 14 bases separating them. CDR3 size: 16 residues. This CDR3 is CASSPRTALAKNIQYF. The CDR3 DNA follows: TGTGCCAGCAGTCCCCGGACAGCCTTAGCCAAAAACATTCAGTACTTC. Together with reference TRBV25-1 and TRBJ2-4, the CDR3 gives the full variable domain: EADIYQTPRYLVIGTGKKITLECSQTMGHDKMYWYQQDPGMELHLIHYSYGVNSTEKGDLSSESTVSRIRTEHFPLTLESARPSHTSQYLCASSPRTALAKNIQYFGAGTRLSVL.

This clone was seen a handful of times. The chain combines TRBV6-4 with TRBJ1-2; D is possibly TRBD1 (6 bases). V was trimmed by 3 bases and J by 4 bases, leaving 18 bases between them. The CDR3 is made up of 16 amino acids. CDR1 is MRHNA, CDR2 SNTAGT, per germline. The CDR3 DNA reads as TGTGCCAGCAGTGAGGACAGTGCGGATAGGGGCTATGGCTACACCTTC. Amino acid sequence: CASSEDSADRGYGYTF.

This clone was recorded a few times. The genes are TRBV4-3 and TRBJ1-4; D is uncertain. This CDR3 comprises 14 residues. CDR1 and CDR2 from the germline V gene are LGHNA and YSLEER. V lost 4 bases and J lost 4, with 10 bases in between. The CDR3 reads CASSLTRLNEKLFF. CDR3 DNA: TGCGCCAGCAGCCTTACACGCCTTAATGAAAAACTGTTTTTT.

This sequence joins TRBV30 and TRBJ1-5; D is perhaps TRBD1 (5 bases). CDR1 and CDR2 from the germline V gene are GTSNPN and SVGIG (reference sequence). This CDR3 has 14 amino acids. Deletions cut 2 bases from V and 1 base from J, with 9 bases between. The CDR3 loop reads CAWSWGGSNQPQHF. As DNA, the CDR3 is TGTGCCTGGAGTTGGGGGGGGAGCAATCAGCCCCAGCATTTT.

Only a few counts were recorded for this clone. V gene TRBV27 combines with J gene TRBJ2-2; D gene ambiguous. CDR3 length equals 14 residues. Germline-derived CDR1 and CDR2 are MNHEY and SMNVEV (reference sequence). V lost 8 bases, J lost 3 bases, and 13 bases lay in between. The CDR3 DNA sequence: TGTGCCAGCGCCGCAGTATACGACACCGGGGAGCTGTTTTTT. This codes for CASAAVYDTGELFF.

This clone was picked up many times. The chain has TRBV2 and TRBJ2-1; no clear D gene. Per germline, CDR1 SNHLY and CDR2 FYNNEI. The V end lost 0 bases, the J end lost 5 bases, and 11 bases lay between the germline ends. The CDR3 sequence is 15 residues long. CDR3 amino acids: CASSEALRRDNEQFF. The CDR3 DNA reads as TGTGCCAGCAGTGAAGCGCTTCGCCGGGACAATGAGCAGTTCTTC.

The V and J genes are TRBV19 and TRBJ2-1; a possible D gene is TRBD1 (5 bases). The CDR3 runs 16 residues. Germline V gives CDR1 LNHDA, CDR2 SQIVND (reference sequence). V lost 1 base, J lost 2 bases, and 12 bases lay in between. The DNA of the CDR3 is TGTGCCAGTAGTATAGTAGGGCAGGGCGCCTACAATGAGCAGTTCTTC. This gives the protein CASSIVGQGAYNEQFF.

This clone has a handful of counts. The chain combines TRBV2 with TRBJ1-5; no reliable D call. The germline V gene has CDR1 SNHLY and CDR2 FYNNEI. The CDR3 runs to 15 residues. The V and J ends lost 3 bases and 3 bases respectively, with 12 bases between them. CDR3 region: CASSEWERNNQPQHF. The DNA of the CDR3 is TGTGCCAGCAGTGAGTGGGAGAGAAACAATCAGCCCCAGCATTTT.

The chain employs TRBV14 and TRBJ1-2, with TRBD1 identical over 7 bases. CDR1 and CDR2 (germline): SGHDN, FVKESK. Unmatched junction bases numbered 9, after V lost 4 bases and J lost 1 base. The CDR3 spans 16 residues. The CDR3 sequence is CASSPRGTAINYGYTF. CDR3 bases: TGTGCCAGCAGCCCCAGGGGGACAGCAATTAACTATGGCTACACCTTC.

This clone has just a few counts. The chain recombines TRBV28 with TRBJ1-2, with TRBD1 identical over 7 bases. V lost 4 bases to trimming and J lost 5 bases; unmatched junction nucleotides: 7. From germline, CDR1 is MDHEN and CDR2 SYDVKM. The CDR3 has 14 residues. CDR3 protein: CASSSTGTDYGYTF. The DNA for the CDR3 is TGTGCCAGCAGTTCTACCGGGACAGATTATGGCTACACCTTC.